The 14 T cell receptor beta chains below come from one sample, sequenced in a study of vaccination effects on CD4 cells after COVID-19. For these TCRs, the target antigens are not known. Data came from immunoSEQ multiplex PCR; TCRdb stores just in-frame clones and leaves some out. The sample lists tens of thousands of clones, about 74% occurring once. Subsequent to 10 days of culture, CD4+ T cells were isolated. Confirmation by PCR established that the person had SARS-CoV-2 infection between March and December 2020. Of the BNT162b2 and mRNA-1273 vaccines, participants received two doses of one or the other. The material sequenced was CD4+ T cells from PBMCs cultured without peptide, taken after COVID-19 vaccination. Receptors were obtained from a human donor who had a prior SARS-CoV-2 infection.

For the CDR3, the DNA is TGTGCCAGCAGCCCACCGCTACAGGGAAAACTGTTTTTT. Its protein is CASSPPLQGKLFF. This chain connects TRBV28 to TRBJ1-4, with D possibly matching TRBD1 (6 bases). The CDR3 loop spans 13 amino acids. Germline assignment: CDR1 MDHEN and CDR2 SYDVKM. Trimming took off 6 bases at V and 10 bases at J, with 15 bases between the two ends.

The chain recombines TRBV7-2 with TRBJ2-5; D might be TRBD2 (5 bases). With 4 bases removed from V and 9 bases from J, the gap between germline ends came to 27 bases. CDR3 length equals 17 residues. Germline CDR1 reads SGHTA; CDR2 reads FQGNSA. The CDR3, as DNA: TGTGCCAGCAGCTCACCATTACGACACGGGATATACAAGGCCCAGTACTTC. Translated, it gives CASSSPLRHGIYKAQYF.

This chain uses TRBV5-5 with TRBJ2-2; D remains ambiguous. Trimming removed 1 base from V and 1 base from J, with 8 bases in between. Germline values: CDR1 SGHKS, CDR2 YYEKEE (reference sequence). The length of the CDR3 is 15 residues. CDR3 sequence (DNA): TGTGCCAGCAGCTTGCTTGGATTGAACACCGGGGAGCTGTTTTTT. It codes for CASSLLGLNTGELFF.

This chain uses TRBV12-3 or TRBV12-4 with TRBJ2-7, with D tentatively TRBD1 or TRBD2 (5 bases each). The CDR3 runs to 13 residues. The V end was cut by 3 bases, the J end by 2 bases, with 8 bases between. The CDR3 sequence is CASSLGETYEQYF. The CDR3 bases are TGTGCCAGCAGTTTGGGGGAGACCTACGAGCAGTACTTC.

The chain combines TRBV4-3 with TRBJ2-5; 11 bases map to TRBD2. V shed 2 bases, J shed 10 bases, and the junction held 9 bases outside the gene matches. This CDR3 comprises 15 residues. Germline V CDR1 and CDR2: LGHNA, YSLEER. CDR3 residues: CASSQLLAGEGDQYF. The CDR3, as DNA: TGCGCCAGCAGCCAATTACTAGCGGGGGAGGGGGACCAGTACTTC.

V and J are TRBV2 and TRBJ1-1; no reliable D call. CDR3 length: 14 amino acids. V was clipped by 7 bases and J by 0 bases, with 12 bases between them. CDR1 is SNHLY and CDR2 is FYNNEI in the germline V gene. The CDR3 loop is CASIVNRMNTEAFF. In DNA form, the CDR3 reads TGTGCCAGCATCGTAAACAGAATGAACACTGAAGCTTTCTTT.

The chain joins TRBV7-2 to TRBJ2-1; D unresolved. The ends were cut back, 1 base at V and 5 bases at J, with 18 bases in the middle. The CDR3 covers 17 residues. Per germline, CDR1 SGHTA and CDR2 FQGNSA. The CDR3 region is CASSLDIGRYQDNEQFF. In DNA, the CDR3 is TGTGCCAGCAGCTTAGATATTGGCAGATACCAAGACAATGAGCAGTTCTTC.

This clone occurred a few times. The J gene is TRBJ2-7, the V gene TRBV6-1; no clear D. In germline, CDR1 is MNHNS, CDR2 SASEGT. Trimming removed 2 bases at V and 2 bases at J, with 16 bases between. The CDR3 consists of 16 residues. CDR3 sequence: CASSEKPGSDAYEQYF. The CDR3 DNA sequence: TGTGCCAGCAGTGAAAAACCCGGGTCCGACGCCTACGAGCAGTACTTC.

The rearrangement joins TRBV7-2 to TRBJ2-1, with TRBD2 identical over 8 bases. The CDR3 runs to 16 residues. Germline V gene data show CDR1 as SGHTA and CDR2 as FQGNSA. V lost 5 bases, J lost 4 bases, and 10 bases stayed unmatched. The CDR3 protein is CASSPQERGYYNEQFF. DNA for the CDR3: TGTGCCAGCAGCCCGCAAGAGCGGGGGTATTACAATGAGCAGTTCTTC. The variable domain in full, with the rest retrieved from reference TRBV7-2 and TRBJ2-1, is GAGVSQSPSNKVTEKGKDVELRCDPISGHTALYWYRQSLGQGLEFLIYFQGNSAPDKSGLPSDRFSAERTGGSVSTLTIQRTQQEDSAVYLCASSPQERGYYNEQFFGPGTRLTVL.

V and J are TRBV5-1 and TRBJ2-1, with D possibly matching TRBD1 (8 bases). Germline lookup yields CDR1 SGHRS and CDR2 YFSETQ. There are 13 residues in the CDR3. Trimming removed 7 bases at V and 8 bases at J, with 16 bases between. CDR3 amino acids: CASRATGGDEQFF. The CDR3 bases are TGCGCCAGCCGGGCAACAGGGGGGGATGAGCAGTTCTTC.

The gene calls are TRBV7-9 and TRBJ1-1; TRBD1 agrees at 7 bases. The CDR3 length is 16 residues. Germline V gene sequence: CDR1 SEHNR, CDR2 FQNEAQ (reference sequence). The J segment lost 1 base and the V segment lost 5 bases, leaving 10 bases of the junction unmatched. CDR3 in DNA: TGTGCCAGCAGCCCTTTATGGACAGGTACGAACACTGAAGCTTTCTTT. Protein sequence: CASSPLWTGTNTEAFF.

The chain combines TRBV7-9 with TRBJ2-1, with 8 bases identical to TRBD2. CDR1 SEHNR and CDR2 FQNEAQ come from the germline V gene (reference sequence). There are 13 residues in the CDR3. With V trimmed by 1 base and J by 15 bases, 8 bases remained unmatched. This CDR3 reads CASSLVSGGRPFF. As DNA, the CDR3 is TGTGCCAGCAGCTTAGTGAGCGGGGGACGCCCGTTCTTC.

The rearrangement links TRBV18 to TRBJ1-1; D call uncertain. The V gene lost 4 bases and the J gene lost 5 bases, with 17 bases spanning the gap. The CDR3 runs to 15 residues. The germline V gene has CDR1 KGHSH and CDR2 LQKENI. The CDR3 loop is CASSRQWGEGTEAFF. The CDR3, as DNA: TGTGCCAGCTCACGCCAGTGGGGAGAGGGTACTGAAGCTTTCTTT.

This clone was detected a few times. J is TRBJ1-1 and V is TRBV5-1; possibly TRBD1 for D (6 bases). Trimming removed 0 bases from V and 6 bases from J, with 12 bases in between. The CDR3 is 14 residues long. In germline, CDR1 is SGHRS, CDR2 YFSETQ. Here the CDR3 DNA reads TGCGCCAGCAGCTTGGTTTGGGGGCCGGCTGAAGCTTTCTTT. This translates into CASSLVWGPAEAFF.